Listed below are T cell receptor beta chains from one sample, sequenced in a study of CD8+ T cells in alopecia areata. This table comes from immunoSEQ multiplex PCR, and its TCRdb copy is limited to in-frame clones, with some not included. The sample comprises fewer than 110,000 clones, around 60% of which are singletons, and 8.8% rests with the top ten. Sequenced sample: CD4+ T cells sorted from blood. Source of these receptors: a human donor in good health. The CDR3 runs from the conserved cysteine through the conserved F or W.

>TRBV2|TRBJ2-5
CASRSGGLGTQYF
>TRBV29-1|TRBJ2-5
CSVEQGQETQYF
>TRBV29-1|TRBJ1-2
CSVTGTGGGSYGYTF
>TRBV5-1|TRBJ2-1
CASSLEASGYNEQFF
>TRBV2|TRBJ1-1
CASRALYMNTEAFF
>TRBV14|TRBJ2-7
CASSQEGSGSYEQYF
>TRBV5-1|TRBJ2-5
CASSSSTGRETQYF
>TRBV5-6|TRBJ2-2
CASSSFRGGASNTGELFF
>TRBV9|TRBJ2-1
CASSVGLEGGQFF
>TRBV7-8|TRBJ2-1
CASGASGGVEQFF
>TRBV7-9|TRBJ2-7
CASSLEGTGREQYF
>TRBV29-1|TRBJ2-1
CSVRTSVVEQFF
>TRBV6-5|TRBJ1-2
CASSRGQVGSGYTF
>TRBV27|TRBJ2-3
CASRTSTDTQYF
>TRBV6-5|TRBJ2-7
CASSYSGHQSYEQYF